What follows is one TCR beta chain and its context. Its antigen is unidentified. Libraries were prepared by immunoSEQ multiplex PCR; TCRdb keeps only in-frame clonotypes and omits some of them. The data show 30,000 to 40,000 clones, with around 70% seen just once and less than 15% held by the top ten. The record originates from a study of radiotherapy plus CTLA-4 blockade in lung cancer. At the level of the study: An objective response was seen in about 18% of patients, and disease control in more than 25%.

General study points: Best predicting response, reportedly, were early blood T cell clone dynamics, with interferon-beta. TCR clones originating in tumors grew in number in blood after radiotherapy plus ipilimumab.

Patients had chemo-refractory metastatic non-small-cell lung cancer and received focal radiation plus CTLA-4 blockade that used ipilimumab. V was clipped by 0 bases and J by 5 bases, with 11 bases between them. The CDR3 length is 14 residues. Looked up from germline, CDR1 is SGHRS and CDR2 is YFSETQ. The source material was peripheral blood, sampled from a patient treated with radiotherapy plus ipilimumab. The source is a human donor with non-small cell lung cancer that progressed on radiotherapy plus ipilimumab. This chain links TRBV5-1 with TRBJ2-5; no clear D. The CDR3 is CASSLVAPRETQYF. The DNA of the CDR3 is TGCGCCAGCAGCTTGGTGGCCCCCCGGGAGACCCAGTACTTC.